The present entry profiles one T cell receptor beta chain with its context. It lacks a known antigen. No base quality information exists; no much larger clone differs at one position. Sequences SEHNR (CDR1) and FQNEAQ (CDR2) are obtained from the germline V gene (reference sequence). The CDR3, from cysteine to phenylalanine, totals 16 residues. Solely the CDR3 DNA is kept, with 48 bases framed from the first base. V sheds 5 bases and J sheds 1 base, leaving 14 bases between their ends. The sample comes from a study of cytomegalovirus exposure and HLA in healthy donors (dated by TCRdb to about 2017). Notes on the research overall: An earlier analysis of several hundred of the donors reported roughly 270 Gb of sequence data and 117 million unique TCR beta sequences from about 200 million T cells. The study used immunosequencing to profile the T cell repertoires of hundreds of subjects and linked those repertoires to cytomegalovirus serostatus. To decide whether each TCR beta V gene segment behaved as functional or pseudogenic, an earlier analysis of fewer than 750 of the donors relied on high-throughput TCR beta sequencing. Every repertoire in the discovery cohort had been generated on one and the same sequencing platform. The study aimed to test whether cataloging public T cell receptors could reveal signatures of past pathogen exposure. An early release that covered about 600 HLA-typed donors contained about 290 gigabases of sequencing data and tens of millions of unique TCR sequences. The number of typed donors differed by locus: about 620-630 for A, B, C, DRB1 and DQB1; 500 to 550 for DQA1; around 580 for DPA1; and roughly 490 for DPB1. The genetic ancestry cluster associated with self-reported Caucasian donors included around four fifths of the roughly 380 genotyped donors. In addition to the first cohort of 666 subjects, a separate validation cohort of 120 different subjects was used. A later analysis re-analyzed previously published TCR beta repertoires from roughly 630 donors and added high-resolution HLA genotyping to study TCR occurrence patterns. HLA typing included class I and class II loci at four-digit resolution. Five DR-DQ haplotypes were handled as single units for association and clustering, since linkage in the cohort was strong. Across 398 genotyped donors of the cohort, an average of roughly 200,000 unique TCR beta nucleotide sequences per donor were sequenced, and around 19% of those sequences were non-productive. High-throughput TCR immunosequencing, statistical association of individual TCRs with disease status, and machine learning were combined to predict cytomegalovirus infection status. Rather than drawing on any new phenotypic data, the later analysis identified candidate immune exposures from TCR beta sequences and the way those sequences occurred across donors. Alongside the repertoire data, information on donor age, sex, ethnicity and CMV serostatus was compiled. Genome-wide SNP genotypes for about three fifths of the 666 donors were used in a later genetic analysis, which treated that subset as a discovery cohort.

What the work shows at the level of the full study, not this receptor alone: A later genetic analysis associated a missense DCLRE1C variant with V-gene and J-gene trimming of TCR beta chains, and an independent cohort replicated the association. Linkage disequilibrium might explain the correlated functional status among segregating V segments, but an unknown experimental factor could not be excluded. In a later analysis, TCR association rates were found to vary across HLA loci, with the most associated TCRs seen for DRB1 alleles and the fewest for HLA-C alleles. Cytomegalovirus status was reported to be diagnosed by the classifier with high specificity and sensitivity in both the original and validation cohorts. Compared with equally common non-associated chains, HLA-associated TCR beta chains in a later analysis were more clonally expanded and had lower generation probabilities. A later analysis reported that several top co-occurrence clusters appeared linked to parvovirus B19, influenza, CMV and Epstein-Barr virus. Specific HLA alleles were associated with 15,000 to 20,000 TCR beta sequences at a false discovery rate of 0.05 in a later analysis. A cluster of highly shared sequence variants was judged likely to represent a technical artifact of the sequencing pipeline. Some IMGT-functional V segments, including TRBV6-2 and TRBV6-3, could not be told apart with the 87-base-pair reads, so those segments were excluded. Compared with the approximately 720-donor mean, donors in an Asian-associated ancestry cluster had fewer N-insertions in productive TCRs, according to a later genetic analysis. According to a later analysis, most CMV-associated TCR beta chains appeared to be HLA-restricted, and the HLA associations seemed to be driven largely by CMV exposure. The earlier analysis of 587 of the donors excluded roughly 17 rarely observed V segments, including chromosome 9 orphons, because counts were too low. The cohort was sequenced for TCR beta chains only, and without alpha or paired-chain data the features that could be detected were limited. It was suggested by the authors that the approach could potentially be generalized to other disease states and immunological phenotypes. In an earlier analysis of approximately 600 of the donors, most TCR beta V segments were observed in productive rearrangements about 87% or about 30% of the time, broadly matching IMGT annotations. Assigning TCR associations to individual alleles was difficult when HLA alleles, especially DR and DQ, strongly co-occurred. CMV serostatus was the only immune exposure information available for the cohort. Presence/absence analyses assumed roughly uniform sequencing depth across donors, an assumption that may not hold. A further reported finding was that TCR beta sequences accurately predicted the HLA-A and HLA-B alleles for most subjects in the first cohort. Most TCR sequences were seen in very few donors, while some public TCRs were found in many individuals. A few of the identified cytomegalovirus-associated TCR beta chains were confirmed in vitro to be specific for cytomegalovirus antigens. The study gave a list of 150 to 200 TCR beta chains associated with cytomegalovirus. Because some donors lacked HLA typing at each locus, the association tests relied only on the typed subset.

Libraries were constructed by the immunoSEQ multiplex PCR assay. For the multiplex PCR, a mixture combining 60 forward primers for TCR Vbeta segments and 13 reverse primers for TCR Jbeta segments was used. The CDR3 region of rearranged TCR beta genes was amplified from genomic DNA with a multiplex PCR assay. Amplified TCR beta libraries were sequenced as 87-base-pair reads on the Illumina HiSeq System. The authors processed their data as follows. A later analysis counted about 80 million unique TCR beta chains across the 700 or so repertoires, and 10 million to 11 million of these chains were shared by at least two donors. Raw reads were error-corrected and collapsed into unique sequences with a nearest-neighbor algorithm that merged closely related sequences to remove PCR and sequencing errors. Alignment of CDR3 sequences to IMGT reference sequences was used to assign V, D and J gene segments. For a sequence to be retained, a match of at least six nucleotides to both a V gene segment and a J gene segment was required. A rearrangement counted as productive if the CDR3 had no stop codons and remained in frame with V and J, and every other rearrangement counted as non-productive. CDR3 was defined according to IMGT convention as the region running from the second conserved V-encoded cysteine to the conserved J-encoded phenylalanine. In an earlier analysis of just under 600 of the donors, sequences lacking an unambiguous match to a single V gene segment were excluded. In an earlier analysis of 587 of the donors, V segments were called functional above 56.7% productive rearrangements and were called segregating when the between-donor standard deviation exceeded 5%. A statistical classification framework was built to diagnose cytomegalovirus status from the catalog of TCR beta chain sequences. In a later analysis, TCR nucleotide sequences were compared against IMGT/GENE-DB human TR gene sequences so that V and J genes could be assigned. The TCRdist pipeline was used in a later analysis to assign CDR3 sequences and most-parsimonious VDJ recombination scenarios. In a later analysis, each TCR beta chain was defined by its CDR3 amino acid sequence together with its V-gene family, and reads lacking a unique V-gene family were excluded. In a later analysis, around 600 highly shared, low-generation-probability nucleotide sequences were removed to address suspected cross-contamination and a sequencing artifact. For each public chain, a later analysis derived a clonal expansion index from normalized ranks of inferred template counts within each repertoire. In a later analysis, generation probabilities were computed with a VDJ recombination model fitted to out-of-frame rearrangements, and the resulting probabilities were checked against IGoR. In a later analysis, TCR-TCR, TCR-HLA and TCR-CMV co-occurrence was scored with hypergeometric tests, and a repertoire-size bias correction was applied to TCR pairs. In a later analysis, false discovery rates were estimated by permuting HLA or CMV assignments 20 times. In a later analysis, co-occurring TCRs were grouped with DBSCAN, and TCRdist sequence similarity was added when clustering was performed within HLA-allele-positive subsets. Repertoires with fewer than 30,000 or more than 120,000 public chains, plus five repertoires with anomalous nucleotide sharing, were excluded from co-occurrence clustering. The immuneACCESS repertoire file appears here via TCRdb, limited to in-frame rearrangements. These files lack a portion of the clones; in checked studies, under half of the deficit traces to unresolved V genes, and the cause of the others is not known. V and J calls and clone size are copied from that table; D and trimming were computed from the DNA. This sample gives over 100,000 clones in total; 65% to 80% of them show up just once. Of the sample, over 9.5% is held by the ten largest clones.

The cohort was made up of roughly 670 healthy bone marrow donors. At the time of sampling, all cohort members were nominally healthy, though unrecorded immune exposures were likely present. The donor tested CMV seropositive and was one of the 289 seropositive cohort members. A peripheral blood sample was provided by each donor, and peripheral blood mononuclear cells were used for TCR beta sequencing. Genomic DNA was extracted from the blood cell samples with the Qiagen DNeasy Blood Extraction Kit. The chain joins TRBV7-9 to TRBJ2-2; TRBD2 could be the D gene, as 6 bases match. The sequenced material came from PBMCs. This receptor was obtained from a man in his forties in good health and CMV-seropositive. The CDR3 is CASSPRAGRNTGELFF. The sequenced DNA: TGTGCCAGCAGCCCAAGGGCGGGAAGGAACACCGGGGAGCTGTTTTTT.